The 5 T cell receptor beta chains below all came from one sample that was sequenced in a study of T-cell reconstitution after alpha-beta-depleted transplantation in children. Unique molecular identifiers were incorporated when the TCRbeta library was constructed. TCRdb passed the PCR reads through MiXCR, listing each CDR3 protein once. There are 200,000 to 250,000 distinct CDR3 sequences in the sample; around 9.5% occur only once, and 6.2% lies in the top ten. The material sequenced was PBMCs from the stem cell graft donor, taken from the stem cell graft. The receptors stem from a human donor who donated a stem cell graft to a child with acute lymphoblastic leukemia.

The chain has TRBV28 and TRBJ2-1, with TRBD2 matching 8 bases. Germline V gives CDR1 MDHEN, CDR2 SYDVKM. CDR3 length equals 19 residues. V was clipped by 5 bases and J by 5 bases; unmatched bases: 20. The CDR3, as DNA: TGTGCCAGCAGTCTCCCCTCCTTCTCCGGGACTAGTTTCCACAATGAGCAGTTCTTC. Translating gives CASSLPSFSGTSFHNEQFF.

Points on this clonotype: This could be a read error, since a much larger clone is one nucleotide away. Since no conserved phenylalanine or tryptophan closes the CDR3, a read error is the likely cause. V and J are TRBV20-1 and TRBJ1-6; D is undetermined. V was cut by 2 bases and J by 5 bases, with 10 bases left in between. The CDR3 covers 14 residues. Germline V gives CDR1 DFQATT, CDR2 SNEGSKA (reference sequence). CDR3: CSARPTANNSPLHY. CDR3 DNA sequence: TGCAGTGCTAGACCAACAGCGAATAATTCACCCCTCCACTAT.

This clonotype was observed many times. V gene TRBV20-1 combines with J gene TRBJ1-4; D is unresolved. The V gene lost 0 bases and the J gene lost 14 bases, with 10 bases spanning the gap. CDR1 is DFQATT and CDR2 is SNEGSKA in the germline V gene (reference sequence). This CDR3 comprises 11 residues. Here the CDR3 reads CSARDTAGLFF. CDR3 coding DNA: TGCAGTGCTAGAGACACGGCGGGGCTGTTTTTT.

This clonotype was seen more than once but under ten times. This chain uses TRBV29-1 with TRBJ2-5; the D call may be TRBD1 or TRBD2 (5 bases each). CDR1 SQVTM and CDR2 ANQGSEA come from the germline V gene. Trimming removed 2 bases at V and 5 bases at J, with 15 bases between. The CDR3 has 14 amino acids. For the CDR3, the DNA is TGCAGCGTTGAATCATGGGACGGCGCGGAGACCCAGTACTTC. Its translation: CSVESWDGAETQYF.

This clonotype was counted ten times or more. V gene TRBV6-2 or TRBV6-3 combines with J gene TRBJ1-1; D is unresolved. The CDR3 sequence is 12 residues long. Germline V CDR1 and CDR2: MNHEY, SVGEGT. The V gene lost 5 bases and the J gene lost 1 base, with 5 bases spanning the gap. CDR3 protein: CASSARNTEAFF. CDR3 in DNA: TGTGCCAGCAGTGCACGGAACACTGAAGCTTTCTTT.